This T cell receptor beta chain was retrieved from a study of Graves' ophthalmopathy and Graves' hyperthyroidism. Across the study: Peripheral blood was gathered at first diagnosis, ahead of any treatment whatsoever. General observations from the study: Most thyroid clonotypes expanded beyond 0.001 frequency were also found in blood.

The PBMCs originated from roughly 10 ml of fresh peripheral blood. Scientists amplified the TCR beta CDR3 regions from RNA transcripts. First-round RT-PCR employed HTBI primers, with a second-round multiplex PCR after it. TCRdb called the multiplex PCR reads again in MiXCR, with one record for every CDR3 protein. The sample carries approximately 380,000 distinct CDR3 sequences, 20% to 25% recorded once. At least ten counts were recorded for this clonotype. The antigen remains unidentified. The sample consisted of peripheral blood. This TCR derives from a woman between 18 and 29 years old with stable Graves' hyperthyroidism.

The CDR3 protein is CASSITRRPGYTF. CDR3 DNA: TGTGCCAGCAGTATTACTCGGCGTCCGGGCTACACCTTC. This chain connects TRBV6-2 or TRBV6-3 to TRBJ1-2; no reliable D call. CDR3 length: 13 residues. Germline V lookup: CDR1 MNHEY, CDR2 SVGEGT. Trimming took off 5 bases at V and 8 bases at J, with 15 bases between the two ends.